The entry that follows covers one T cell receptor beta chain sequence. What this receptor recognizes is not known. Qualities for individual bases were not recorded, and no much larger clone is one base off. Receptors were amplified or captured by the immunoSEQ multiplex PCR assay. TCRdb mirrors the immuneACCESS table, restricted to in-frame sequences. Some clones are absent from its copies; in checked studies, under half trace to an unresolved V gene, and the reason for the others is unknown. This sample lists 700,000 or so clones; 70% to 90% were detected once. Clones ranked in the top ten supply roughly 0.01% of the sample. The entry originates in a study of shared T cell receptors in the human thymus (dated by TCRdb to the early 2020s). About the study as a whole: The study investigated the way shared, self-reactive T-cell receptor alpha chains are produced in the human thymus.

V is cut by 8 bases and J by 0 bases, and the space between the germline ends is 10 bases. In the germline V gene (reference sequence), CDR1 corresponds to MNHEY and CDR2 to SMNVEV. From cysteine to phenylalanine, the CDR3 is 13 amino acids long. The only DNA kept is the CDR3, 39 bases in frame from the first base. Separately, the same data were catalogued under a study of human thymus T cells. That second publication adds: Donors were immunologically healthy infants undergoing open corrective cardiac surgery for congenital heart defects in Finland. The thymus tissue came from surgical resects taken out during corrective cardiac surgery. Biased V and J gene segment usage appeared to be present in both thymic and peripheral blood repertoires. Highly overlapping thymic TCR repertoires among unrelated individuals were reported in the related research. The study described the TCR alpha and beta repertoires in eight or nine infant thymus samples and a handful of matching peripheral blood samples. The infant donors were roughly 7 to 244 days old, and the cohort included several males and two females. After being mechanically released from the tissue, thymocytes were kept at -70 degrees C in pellets of about 8.5-32 million cells. Genomic DNA was extracted from frozen cell pellets with a QIAsymphony instrument. The immunoSEQ multiplex PCR assay was used to amplify the TCRB and TCRAD loci from a standardized quantity of quality-controlled genomic DNA. The amplicons covered the V(D)J region and were long enough to include the CDR3 and to identify the V and J genes. The commercial immunoSEQ service was used to sequence amplicons on an Illumina platform. Corrections for primer bias and sequencing errors followed previously described methods, while TCRAD and TCRB definitions were based on the IMGT database. Repertoires were analysed with immunoSEQ Analyzer 3.0 and VDJTools, covering basic statistics, V/J segment usage, diversity estimates, rarefaction and pairwise overlap. Chao1, ChaoE, Efron-Thisted, Shannon and inverse Simpson indices were used to estimate diversity, which was also estimated on datasets down-sampled to the smallest sample. Repertoire overlap was determined by strict matching of CDR3 nucleotide sequence, V gene and J gene, and Jaccard-based multidimensional scaling clustering was applied. On average, thymus samples gave around 810,000 unique TCRB clonotypes, whereas blood samples gave 75,000 to 95,000.

Sequences were obtained from thymocytes. This clonotype originated in a girl under three years old with a congenital heart defect. Donor details come from another sample of the same person, matched by shared clones. This sequence uses TRBV27 and TRBJ1-1, with no D gene named confidently. The CDR3 sequence is CASAPHMNTEAFF. The nucleotide sequence is given as TGTGCCAGCGCCCCACACATGAACACTGAAGCTTTCTTT.